The T cell receptor (beta chain) described here comes from a study of blood T cell repertoires in COVID-19. This CDR3 spans 12 amino acids. Per the germline V gene, CDR1 is SGHNT and CDR2 is YYREEE (reference sequence). V dropped 3 bases and J dropped 5 bases, with 7 bases sitting between them. Original processing methods: Researchers report that nucleated cell counts were estimated from reference gene primer amplification. Some clones are missing from TCRdb's copy, which holds only in-frame ones; the method was immunoSEQ multiplex PCR. The V and J calls and the clone size are those of that table, but D and trimming were determined from the DNA. In the table there are fewer than 350,000 clones, 85% of which are singletons. Recruits, aged roughly 18 to 95 years, lived in 20 to 30 US areas. Up to 2 weeks before entering the study, exposed participants had met a COVID-19 case. This clone was picked up a small number of times.

The receptor comes from a woman under 40 who had been exposed to COVID-19. The V gene is TRBV5-4, the J gene TRBJ2-3, with a possible D match to TRBD1 (6 bases). The specimen sequenced was PBMCs or T cells enriched from blood (not recorded which). The CDR3 region is CASSWGLDTQYF. In DNA form, the CDR3 reads TGTGCCAGCAGCTGGGGGCTAGATACGCAGTATTTT.